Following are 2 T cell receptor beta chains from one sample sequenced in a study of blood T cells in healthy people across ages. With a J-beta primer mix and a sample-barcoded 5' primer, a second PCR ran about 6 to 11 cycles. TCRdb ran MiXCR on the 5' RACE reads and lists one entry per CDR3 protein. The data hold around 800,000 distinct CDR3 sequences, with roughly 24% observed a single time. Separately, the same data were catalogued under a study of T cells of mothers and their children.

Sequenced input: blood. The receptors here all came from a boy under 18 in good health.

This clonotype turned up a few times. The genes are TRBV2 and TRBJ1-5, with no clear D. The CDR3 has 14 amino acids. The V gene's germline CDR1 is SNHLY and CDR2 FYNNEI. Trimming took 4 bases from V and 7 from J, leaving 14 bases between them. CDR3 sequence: CASSALNPTQPQHF. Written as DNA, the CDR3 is TGTGCCAGCAGTGCCCTCAACCCGACACAGCCCCAGCATTTT.

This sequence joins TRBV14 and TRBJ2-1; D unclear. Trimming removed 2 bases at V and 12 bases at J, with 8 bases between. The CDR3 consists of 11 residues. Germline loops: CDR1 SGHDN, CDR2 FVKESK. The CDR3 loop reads CASSQIQTQFF. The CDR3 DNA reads TGTGCCAGCAGCCAAATACAGACGCAGTTCTTC. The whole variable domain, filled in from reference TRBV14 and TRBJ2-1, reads EAGVTQFPSHSVIEKGQTVTLRCDPISGHDNLYWYRRVMGKEIKFLLHFVKESKQDESGMPNNRFLAERTGGTYSTLKVQPAELEDSGVYFCASSQIQTQFFGPGTRLTVL.